This T cell receptor (beta chain) was identified during a study of T-cell reconstitution after alpha-beta-depleted transplantation in children. Study-level findings and limits: It was reported that alpha-beta T cells came from several hundred expanded graft clones (about two months after transplant). Some patients owed their high day-60 TCRbeta diversity to surviving recipient T cells and thymic progenitors. A year had passed since transplant, and T-cell counts and diversity by then came mostly from newly produced T cells.

Concerning this clonotype: No antigen is known for it.

Preparing the TCRbeta library involved the use of unique molecular identifiers. TCRdb reprocessed the PCR reads via MiXCR and lists one record per CDR3 protein. This sample carries about 130,000 distinct CDR3 sequences, roughly 10% of them seen once, and the ten largest clones take approximately 25%. This specimen consisted of PBMCs, mostly from graft donor cells, obtained 180 days after TCRalphabeta/CD19-depleted stem cell transplant. The clonotype originates from a girl less than two years old who had a stem cell transplant for combined immunodeficiency, so the T cells may come from the graft donor.

For the CDR3, the DNA is TGCAGTGCTAGTCCTAGCGGGGGCAGGGCAGATACGCAGTATTTT. Translated: CSASPSGGRADTQYF. V gene TRBV20-1 combines with J gene TRBJ2-3, with 10 bases fitting TRBD2. There are 15 residues in the CDR3. J was trimmed by 4 bases and V by 3 bases; bases with no gene match: 7. Germline V gene lookup returns CDR1 DFQATT and CDR2 SNEGSKA (reference sequence).